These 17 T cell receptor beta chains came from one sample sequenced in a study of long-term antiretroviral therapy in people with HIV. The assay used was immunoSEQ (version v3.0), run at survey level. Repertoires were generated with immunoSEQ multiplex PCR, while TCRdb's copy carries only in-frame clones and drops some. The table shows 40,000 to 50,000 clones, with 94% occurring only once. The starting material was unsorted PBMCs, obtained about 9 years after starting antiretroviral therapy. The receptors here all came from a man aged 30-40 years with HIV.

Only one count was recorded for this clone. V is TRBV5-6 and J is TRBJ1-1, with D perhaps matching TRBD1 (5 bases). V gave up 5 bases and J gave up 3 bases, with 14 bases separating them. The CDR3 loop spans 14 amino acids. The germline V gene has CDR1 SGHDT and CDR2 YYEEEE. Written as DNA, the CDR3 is TGTGCCAGCAGACTAACCGGAGGGGACACTGAAGCTTTCTTT. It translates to CASRLTGGDTEAFF.

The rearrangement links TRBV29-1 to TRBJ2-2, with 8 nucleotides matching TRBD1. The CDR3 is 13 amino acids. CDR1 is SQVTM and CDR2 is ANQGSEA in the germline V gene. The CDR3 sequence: CQVDRENTGELFF. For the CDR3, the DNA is TGCCAAGTGGACAGGGAGAACACCGGGGAGCTGTTTTTT.

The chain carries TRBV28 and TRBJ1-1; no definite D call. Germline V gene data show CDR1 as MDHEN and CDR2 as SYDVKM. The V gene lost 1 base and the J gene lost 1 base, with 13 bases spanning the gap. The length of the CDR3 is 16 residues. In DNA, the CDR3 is TGTGCCAGCAGTTTATCGTGGTACTCGCCGAACACTGAAGCTTTCTTT. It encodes CASSLSWYSPNTEAFF.

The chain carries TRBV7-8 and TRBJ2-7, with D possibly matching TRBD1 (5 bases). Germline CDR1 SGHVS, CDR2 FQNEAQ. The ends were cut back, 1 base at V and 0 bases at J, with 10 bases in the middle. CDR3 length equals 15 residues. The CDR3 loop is CASSLDRQYSYEQYV. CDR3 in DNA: TGTGCCAGCAGCTTAGACCGACAGTACTCCTACGAGCAGTACGTC.

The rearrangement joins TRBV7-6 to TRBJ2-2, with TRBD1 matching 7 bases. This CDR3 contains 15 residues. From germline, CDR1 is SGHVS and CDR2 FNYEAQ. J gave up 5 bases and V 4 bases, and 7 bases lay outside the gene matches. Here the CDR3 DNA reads TGTGCCAGCAGCTCAACAGGGGTCTGGACCGGGGAGCTGTTTTTT. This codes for CASSSTGVWTGELFF.

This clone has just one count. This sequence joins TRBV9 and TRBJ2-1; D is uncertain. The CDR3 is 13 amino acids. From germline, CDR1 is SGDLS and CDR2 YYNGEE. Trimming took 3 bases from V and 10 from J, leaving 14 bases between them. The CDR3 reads CASSARGSWEQFF. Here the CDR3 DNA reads TGTGCCAGCAGCGCTCGAGGTTCCTGGGAGCAGTTCTTC.

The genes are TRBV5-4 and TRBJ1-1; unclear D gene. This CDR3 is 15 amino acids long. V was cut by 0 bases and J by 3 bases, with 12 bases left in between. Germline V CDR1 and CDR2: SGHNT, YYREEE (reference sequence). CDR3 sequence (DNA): TGTGCCAGCAGCTTGGCTTGGGCCAGTGACACTGAAGCTTTCTTT. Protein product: CASSLAWASDTEAFF.

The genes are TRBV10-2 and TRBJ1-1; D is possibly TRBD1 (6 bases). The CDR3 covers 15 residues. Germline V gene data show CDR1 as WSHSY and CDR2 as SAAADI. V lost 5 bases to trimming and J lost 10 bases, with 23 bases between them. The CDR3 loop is CASSRFGDRPRGAFF. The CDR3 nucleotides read TGCGCCAGCAGTCGTTTCGGAGACAGGCCCCGTGGAGCTTTCTTT.

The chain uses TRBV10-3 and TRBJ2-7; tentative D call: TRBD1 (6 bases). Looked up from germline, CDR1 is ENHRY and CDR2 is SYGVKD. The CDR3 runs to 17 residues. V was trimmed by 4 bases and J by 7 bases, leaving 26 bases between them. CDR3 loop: CAISGPDGAGAGFEQYF. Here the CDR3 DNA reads TGTGCCATCAGTGGGCCCGATGGGGCAGGGGCTGGTTTTGAGCAGTACTTC.

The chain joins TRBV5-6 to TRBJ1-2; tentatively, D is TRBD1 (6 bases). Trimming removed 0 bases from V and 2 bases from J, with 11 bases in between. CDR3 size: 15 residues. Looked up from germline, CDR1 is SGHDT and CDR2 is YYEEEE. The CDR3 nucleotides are TGTGCCAGCAGCTTGGGGGCAGGGGCGAACTATGGCTACACCTTC. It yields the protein CASSLGAGANYGYTF.

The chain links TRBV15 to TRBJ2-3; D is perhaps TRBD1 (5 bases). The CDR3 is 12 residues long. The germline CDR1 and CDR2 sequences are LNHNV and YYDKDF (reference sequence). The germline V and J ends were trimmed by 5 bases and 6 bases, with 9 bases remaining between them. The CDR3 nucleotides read TGTGCCACCAGCCAGGGAACTGATACGCAGTATTTT. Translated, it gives CATSQGTDTQYF. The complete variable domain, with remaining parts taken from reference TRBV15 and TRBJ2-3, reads DAMVIQNPRYQVTQFGKPVTLSCSQTLNHNVMYWYQQKSSQAPKLLFHYYDKDFNNEADTPDNFQSRRPNTSFCFLDIRSPGLGDTAMYLCATSQGTDTQYFGPGTRLTVL.

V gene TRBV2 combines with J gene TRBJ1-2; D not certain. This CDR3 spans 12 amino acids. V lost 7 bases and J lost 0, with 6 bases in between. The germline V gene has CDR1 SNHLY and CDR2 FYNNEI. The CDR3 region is CASTRANYGYTF. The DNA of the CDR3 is TGTGCCAGCACGCGTGCTAACTATGGCTACACCTTC.

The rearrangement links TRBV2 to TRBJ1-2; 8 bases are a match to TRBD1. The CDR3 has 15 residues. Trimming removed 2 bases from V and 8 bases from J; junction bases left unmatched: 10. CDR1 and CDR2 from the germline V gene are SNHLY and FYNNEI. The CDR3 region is CASSEMTGEIGGYTF. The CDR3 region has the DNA TGTGCCAGCAGTGAAATGACAGGGGAGATTGGCGGCTACACCTTC.

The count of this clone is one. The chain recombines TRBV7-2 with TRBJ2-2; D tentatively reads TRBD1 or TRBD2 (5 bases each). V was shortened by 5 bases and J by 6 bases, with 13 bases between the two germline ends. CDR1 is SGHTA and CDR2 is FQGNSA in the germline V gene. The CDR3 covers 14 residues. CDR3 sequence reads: CASSPGQGAGELFF. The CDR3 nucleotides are TGTGCCAGCAGCCCGGGGCAGGGCGCCGGGGAGCTGTTTTTT.

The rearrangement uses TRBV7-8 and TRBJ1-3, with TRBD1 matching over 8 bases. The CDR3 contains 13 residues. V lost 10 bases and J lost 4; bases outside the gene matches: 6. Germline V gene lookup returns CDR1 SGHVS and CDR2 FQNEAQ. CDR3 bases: TGTGCCACGTGGACAGGGCGAGGAAACACCATATATTTT. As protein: CATWTGRGNTIYF.

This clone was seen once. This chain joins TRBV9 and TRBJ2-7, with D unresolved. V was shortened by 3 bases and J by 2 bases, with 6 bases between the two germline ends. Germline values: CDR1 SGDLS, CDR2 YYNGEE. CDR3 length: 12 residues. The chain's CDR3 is CASSAGTYEQYV. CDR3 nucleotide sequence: TGTGCCAGCAGCGCTGGGACCTACGAGCAGTACGTC.

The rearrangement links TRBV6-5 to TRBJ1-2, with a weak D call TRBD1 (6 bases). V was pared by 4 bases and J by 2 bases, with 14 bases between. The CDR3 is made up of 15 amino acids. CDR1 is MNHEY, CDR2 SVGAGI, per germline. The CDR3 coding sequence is TGTGCCAGCAGTTTACAGGGCACGGGGAACTATGGCTACACCTTC. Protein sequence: CASSLQGTGNYGYTF.